These 2 T cell receptor beta chains originate from one sample sequenced in a study of PD-L1 blockade in urothelial cancer (dated by TCRdb to 2016 to 2017). Library construction relied on the immunoSEQ multiplex PCR assay. TCRdb took this table from immuneACCESS and kept in-frame rearrangements with V and J called. Such tables lack part of the clones; where checked against another copy, unresolved V genes explain under half of the gap, and the rest is unexplained. Present in this sample are about 35,000 clones, approximately 84% of which were seen just once. In total, the top ten clones hold approximately 10% of the sample. The time point tag for this specimen amounts to: peripheral blood 6 weeks after treatment start. The material sequenced was PBMCs, taken around atezolizumab (anti-PD-L1) treatment. The receptors stem from a man aged 40-49 years with urothelial cancer.

This clone has only a few counts. The chain joins TRBV7-8 to TRBJ2-2; 7 bases fit TRBD1. Germline assignment: CDR1 SGHVS and CDR2 FQNEAQ. CDR3 size: 17 residues. Losses at the gene ends were 5 bases for V and 0 bases for J; bases not matched to a gene: 9. CDR3 coding DNA: TGTGCCAGCAGCCCGGGAATCGGGACAGCGAACACCGGGGAGCTGTTTTTT. Its translation is CASSPGIGTANTGELFF.

CDR3 nucleotides: TGTGCCAGCAGGGCGGTAACAGATACGCAGTATTTT. Translated, it gives CASRAVTDTQYF. The chain has TRBV28 and TRBJ2-3; D gene uncertain. The CDR3 loop spans 12 amino acids. The V end lost 6 bases, the J end lost 3 bases, and 7 bases lay between the germline ends. Germline CDR1 is MDHEN and CDR2 is SYDVKM.